The 30 T cell receptor beta chains below come from one sample, sequenced in a study of T cell changes during pregnancy in multiple sclerosis. Here immunoSEQ multiplex PCR was the method, and the copy in TCRdb shows in-frame clones only, minus some. The sample carries 50,000 to 65,000 clones, roughly 96% recorded once. The sample in question was CD8+ T cells from peripheral blood mononuclear cells, obtained after pregnancy. Receptor source: a female donor with multiple sclerosis, enrolled in a pregnancy study.

The chain has TRBV7-8 and TRBJ2-3; the match to TRBD1 covers 7 bases. Germline V gives CDR1 SGHVS, CDR2 FQNEAQ. The junction had 1 base not matched to a gene; V was cut back by 0 bases and J by 4 bases. The CDR3 extends over 14 amino acids. This chain's CDR3 is CASSLAGGADTQYF. CDR3 nucleotide sequence: TGTGCCAGCAGCTTAGCAGGGGGCGCAGATACGCAGTATTTT.

J is TRBJ2-7 and V is TRBV5-1; D unclear. The CDR3 totals 12 residues. CDR1 is SGHRS and CDR2 is YFSETQ in the germline V gene. V lost 4 bases and J lost 4, with 9 bases in between. CDR3 nucleotides: TGCGCCAGCAGCCCTGCCCAGTACGAGCAGTACTTC. It specifies CASSPAQYEQYF.

The chain uses TRBV27 and TRBJ2-5; 7 bases match TRBD1. V lost 7 bases to trimming and J lost 0 bases; unmatched junction nucleotides: 8. This CDR3 has 15 amino acids. CDR1 and CDR2 from the germline V gene are MNHEY and SMNVEV (reference sequence). The CDR3 coding sequence is TGTGCCAGCATGAGAGCCACAGGGGACCAAGAGACCCAGTACTTC. The encoded protein is CASMRATGDQETQYF.

The V gene is TRBV7-8, the J gene TRBJ2-7; 12 bases align to TRBD2. This CDR3 spans 18 amino acids. V lost 1 base and J lost 0; bases outside the gene matches: 7. Germline CDR1 and CDR2: SGHVS and FQNEAQ. CDR3: CASSLDSLAGGRSYEQYF. The CDR3 DNA is TGTGCCAGCAGCTTAGATAGTCTAGCGGGAGGGCGCTCCTACGAGCAGTACTTC.

The chain recombines TRBV7-3 with TRBJ2-7; the D gene is possibly TRBD2 (6 bases). The CDR3 consists of 13 residues. Germline CDR1 is SGHTA and CDR2 is FQGTGA. Trimming took off 5 bases at V and 5 bases at J, with 13 bases between the two ends. In DNA, the CDR3 is TGTGCCAGCAGCCAGACTAGTTTAGACGAGCAGTACTTC. This sequence encodes CASSQTSLDEQYF.

The rearrangement uses TRBV6-1 and TRBJ2-7, with TRBD1 matching over 10 bases. Germline CDR1 is MNHNS and CDR2 is SASEGT. The CDR3 consists of 15 residues. J gave up 3 bases and V 2 bases, and 4 bases lay outside the gene matches. CDR3 coding DNA: TGTGCCAGCAGTGAAATGACAGGGGGCTTCTACGAGCAGTACTTC. The encoded protein is CASSEMTGGFYEQYF.

The chain couples TRBV19 to TRBJ1-5; unclear D gene. The germline V and J ends were trimmed by 5 bases and 0 bases, with 8 bases remaining between them. There are 14 residues in the CDR3. The germline V gene encodes CDR1 LNHDA and CDR2 SQIVND (reference sequence). In DNA, the CDR3 is TGTGCCAGTAGTTGGAGCTATAGCAATCAGCCCCAGCATTTT. This codes for CASSWSYSNQPQHF.

For the CDR3, the DNA is TGTGCCAGTAGTGAACAGGCCTCCTACGAGCAGTACTTC. Its translation: CASSEQASYEQYF. This chain connects TRBV19 to TRBJ2-7, with D tentatively TRBD1 (5 bases). The germline V and J ends were trimmed by 5 bases and 0 bases, with 8 bases remaining between them. The CDR3 is made up of 13 amino acids. Per germline, CDR1 LNHDA and CDR2 SQIVND (reference sequence).

The gene calls are TRBV13 and TRBJ2-4; possibly TRBD2 for D (5 bases). V was pared by 3 bases and J by 9 bases, with 6 bases between. CDR1 is PRHDT and CDR2 is FYEKMQ in the germline V gene (reference sequence). The CDR3 is made up of 11 amino acids. CDR3 nucleotides: TGTGCCAGCAGCTTCGAGGGCATTCAGTACTTC. This codes for CASSFEGIQYF.

The chain combines TRBV5-1 with TRBJ1-1, with TRBD1 as a possible D gene (6 bases). The CDR3 contains 15 residues. V was clipped by 4 bases and J by 7 bases, with 20 bases between them. Germline V gene sequence: CDR1 SGHRS, CDR2 YFSETQ. The CDR3 reads CASSDEGQSQDEAFF. The DNA for the CDR3 is TGCGCCAGCAGCGATGAAGGACAGTCCCAGGATGAAGCTTTCTTT.

This sequence joins TRBV27 and TRBJ2-3; D remains unclear. Germline V gene data show CDR1 as MNHEY and CDR2 as SMNVEV (reference sequence). The CDR3 has 13 amino acids. Trimming took off 2 bases at V and 11 bases at J, with 14 bases between the two ends. The DNA of the CDR3 is TGTGCCAGCAGTTTAACCTCCAACATCGAGCAGTATTTT. As protein: CASSLTSNIEQYF.

The count of this clone is one. The rearrangement joins TRBV28 to TRBJ2-7; 9 nucleotides line up with TRBD2. CDR3 length: 15 amino acids. V shed 2 bases and J 2 bases; nucleotides not matched to a gene: 4. Germline CDR1 reads MDHEN; CDR2 reads SYDVKM. CDR3 sequence: CASSLGAGGPYEQYF. The CDR3 coding sequence is TGTGCCAGCAGTTTAGGTGCGGGAGGGCCCTACGAGCAGTACTTC.

V usage is TRBV5-5 and J usage is TRBJ2-7; the D is unclear. The CDR3 has 14 amino acids. CDR1 is SGHKS and CDR2 is YYEKEE in the germline V gene (reference sequence). V lost 2 bases and J lost 3, with 12 bases in between. CDR3 DNA: TGTGCCAGCAGCTTCCCTGGCCAGTTCTACGAGCAGTACTTC. Translated: CASSFPGQFYEQYF.

This chain links TRBV6-6 with TRBJ1-6, with 7 bases matching TRBD1. The germline gives CDR1 MNHNY, CDR2 SVGAGI (reference sequence). Losses at the gene ends were 8 bases for V and 6 bases for J; bases not matched to a gene: 10. This CDR3 is built from 15 residues. The DNA of the CDR3 is TGTGCCAGCGAAGGTCATCAGGGGGGTAATTCACCCCTCCACTTT. Translation gives CASEGHQGGNSPLHF.

This clone was found a few times. The chain joins TRBV19 to TRBJ2-1; 7 bases agree with TRBD2. The CDR3 contains 13 residues. Germline V gene lookup returns CDR1 LNHDA and CDR2 SQIVND (reference sequence). V dropped 5 bases and J dropped 4; count of bases not matched to a gene: 2. This chain's CDR3 is CASSLAVYNEQFF. The CDR3, as DNA: TGTGCCAGTAGTCTAGCGGTGTACAATGAGCAGTTCTTC.

The chain recombines TRBV28 with TRBJ1-5, with D perhaps matching TRBD1 (6 bases). Trimming stripped 8 bases from V and 8 bases from J, with 10 bases between. The germline CDR1 and CDR2 sequences are MDHEN and SYDVKM. The CDR3 length is 11 residues. CDR3 nucleotide sequence: TGTGCCAGCCGGACAGTGGAGCCCCAGCATTTT. Translated, it gives CASRTVEPQHF.

The chain is built from TRBV27 and TRBJ2-6, with 10 nucleotides matching TRBD1. The CDR3 has 17 residues. The trim removed 4 bases at V and 0 bases at J, leaving 3 bases unmatched. In germline, CDR1 is MNHEY, CDR2 SMNVEV (reference sequence). The CDR3 loop is CASSSGQGFSGANVLTF. In DNA, the CDR3 is TGTGCCAGCAGTTCGGGACAGGGGTTCTCTGGGGCCAACGTCCTGACTTTC.

The chain is built from TRBV7-8 and TRBJ1-5; tentatively, D is TRBD1 (5 bases). V lost 4 bases to trimming and J lost 6 bases, with 22 bases between them. The V gene's germline CDR1 is SGHVS and CDR2 FQNEAQ. The CDR3 runs 17 residues. CDR3: CASSYQPREAIGQPQHF. The DNA for the CDR3 is TGTGCCAGCAGCTACCAGCCCAGGGAGGCGATTGGTCAGCCCCAGCATTTT.

V is TRBV7-9 and J is TRBJ2-7; 8 bases are a match to TRBD1. CDR1 and CDR2 from the germline V gene are SEHNR and FQNEAQ (reference sequence). This CDR3 comprises 15 residues. The ends lost 5 bases at V and 5 bases at J; junction bases unmatched: 11. Here the CDR3 DNA reads TGTGCCAGCAGCCCCGGACAGGGTTCTTCTAACGAGCAGTACTTC. Translation gives CASSPGQGSSNEQYF. The full variable domain, its missing parts supplied by reference TRBV7-9 and TRBJ2-7, is DTGVSQNPRHKITKRGQNVTFRCDPISEHNRLYWYRQTLGQGPEFLTYFQNEAQLEKSRLLSDRFSAERPKGSFSTLEIQRTEQGDSAMYLCASSPGQGSSNEQYFGPGTRLTVT.

The gene calls are TRBV28 and TRBJ2-1; TRBD2 matches at 9 bases. The CDR3 runs 15 residues. The germline CDR1 and CDR2 sequences are MDHEN and SYDVKM. Germline trimming cut 3 bases from V and 9 bases from J; bases unmatched to any gene: 9. CDR3 amino acids: CASSFWREGHGEQFF. The CDR3 nucleotides are TGTGCCAGCAGTTTTTGGCGGGAGGGCCATGGTGAGCAGTTCTTC. The full variable domain, its missing parts supplied by reference TRBV28 and TRBJ2-1, is DVKVTQSSRYLVKRTGEKVFLECVQDMDHENMFWYRQDPGLGLRLIYFSYDVKMKEKGDIPEGYSVSREKKERFSLILESASTNQTSMYLCASSFWREGHGEQFFGPGTRLTVL.

The genes are TRBV19 and TRBJ2-1; tentatively, D is TRBD2 (5 bases). Trimming stripped 3 bases from V and 1 base from J, with 7 bases between. The CDR3 sequence is 14 residues long. Germline V gene lookup returns CDR1 LNHDA and CDR2 SQIVND (reference sequence). The CDR3 region is CASSMGGSYNEQFF. CDR3 nucleotide sequence: TGTGCCAGTAGTATGGGCGGGTCCTACAATGAGCAGTTCTTC.

The chain carries TRBV7-6 and TRBJ2-2; tentative D call: TRBD2 (5 bases). The V gene lost 5 bases and the J gene lost 1 base, with 17 bases spanning the gap. This CDR3 has 17 amino acids. In germline, CDR1 is SGHVS, CDR2 FNYEAQ. CDR3 region: CASSPTRRAVNTGELFF. The DNA of the CDR3 is TGTGCCAGCAGCCCTACAAGGCGGGCGGTGAACACCGGGGAGCTGTTTTTT.

On this clone itself: Different DNA sequences within this sample yield the same CDR3. V usage is TRBV27 and J usage is TRBJ2-7; 7 bases line up with TRBD1. The V segment lost 4 bases and the J segment 0 bases; nucleotides outside the gene matches: 0. This CDR3 is 13 amino acids long. The germline CDR1 and CDR2 sequences are MNHEY and SMNVEV (reference sequence). The CDR3 region is CASSWTGSYEQYF. The CDR3 coding sequence is TGTGCCAGCAGTTGGACAGGCTCCTACGAGCAGTACTTC.

The chain couples TRBV28 to TRBJ2-2, with 8 positions matching TRBD1. Losses at the gene ends were 9 bases for V and 4 bases for J; bases not matched to a gene: 10. The CDR3 has 15 amino acids. From germline, CDR1 is MDHEN and CDR2 SYDVKM. The CDR3 bases are TGTGCCAGTTCTGGGCAGGGGGCGGGCACCGGGGAGCTGTTTTTT. Protein product: CASSGQGAGTGELFF.

The chain's CDR3 is CASSQGLAYEQFF. CDR3 sequence (DNA): TGTGCCAGCAGCCAGGGACTAGCATATGAGCAGTTCTTC. This chain connects TRBV11-2 to TRBJ2-1; 9 positions match TRBD2. Looked up from germline, CDR1 is SGHAT and CDR2 is FQNNGV. J was trimmed by 8 bases and V by 5 bases; bases with no gene match: 4. The CDR3 spans 13 residues.

The V and J genes are TRBV28 and TRBJ2-7; D gene unclear. CDR1 and CDR2 (germline): MDHEN, SYDVKM. The CDR3 sequence is 12 residues long. Between the trimmed V and J ends, which lost 3 bases and 3 bases, there was a span of 6 bases. The CDR3 coding sequence is TGTGCCAGCAGTTTCCGGTTCTACGAGCAGTACTTC. As protein: CASSFRFYEQYF.

The chain joins TRBV27 to TRBJ1-1, with a possible D match to TRBD1 (6 bases). V lost 6 bases and J lost 0, with 11 bases in between. Per germline, CDR1 MNHEY and CDR2 SMNVEV (reference sequence). This CDR3 spans 14 amino acids. In DNA form, the CDR3 reads TGTGCCAGCAGCAAAGGACAGCTGAACACTGAAGCTTTCTTT. This codes for CASSKGQLNTEAFF.

The gene calls are TRBV28 and TRBJ2-1; D is unclear. Germline loops: CDR1 MDHEN, CDR2 SYDVKM. The CDR3 covers 13 residues. V was cut by 7 bases and J by 3 bases, with 10 bases left in between. CDR3: CASKELLYNEQFF. In DNA, the CDR3 is TGTGCCAGCAAAGAGCTCCTCTACAATGAGCAGTTCTTC.

The chain has TRBV2 and TRBJ1-2; 7 bases are a match to TRBD1. V dropped 3 bases and J dropped 4; count of bases not matched to a gene: 2. Per germline, CDR1 SNHLY and CDR2 FYNNEI. The CDR3 sequence is 13 residues long. CDR3 nucleotide sequence: TGTGCCAGCAGTGAGGGGACAGTCTATGGCTACACCTTC. It specifies CASSEGTVYGYTF.

This chain links TRBV23-1 with TRBJ2-1; maybe TRBD2 (5 bases). TRBV23-1 counts as an open reading frame of uncertain function. V was shortened by 2 bases and J by 10 bases, with 9 bases between the two germline ends. The CDR3 consists of 12 residues. CDR3 in amino acids: CASSQRGEEQFF. The CDR3 nucleotides read TGCGCCAGCAGTCAACGGGGAGAAGAGCAGTTCTTC.